The clone carrying this T cell receptor beta chain showed up just a few times. Its specificity is not known. V was trimmed by 4 bases and J by 2 bases, leaving 15 bases between them. Germline V lookup: CDR1 SGHRS, CDR2 YFSETQ. The CDR3 extends over 15 amino acids. The entry originates in a study of response to subunit inactivated influenza vaccine. Whole-study findings and limits: A suggestion made by the authors is that each seasonal influenza vaccination recruits few new T cells.

TCRdb re-analysed the RT-PCR reads in MiXCR, keeping a single row per CDR3 protein. The table includes approximately 520,000 distinct CDR3 sequences, roughly 23% detected once. This receptor was obtained from a man aged 45-60 years who received an inactivated influenza vaccine. The sequencing here drew on CD4+ T cells sorted from PBMCs, taken less than 6 days after vaccination. The chain recombines TRBV5-1 with TRBJ1-1, with D possibly TRBD1 on 5 matching bases. CDR3 amino acids: CASSTRPDINTEAFF. CDR3 nucleotides: TGCGCCAGCAGCACACGCCCGGACATCAACACTGAAGCTTTCTTT.